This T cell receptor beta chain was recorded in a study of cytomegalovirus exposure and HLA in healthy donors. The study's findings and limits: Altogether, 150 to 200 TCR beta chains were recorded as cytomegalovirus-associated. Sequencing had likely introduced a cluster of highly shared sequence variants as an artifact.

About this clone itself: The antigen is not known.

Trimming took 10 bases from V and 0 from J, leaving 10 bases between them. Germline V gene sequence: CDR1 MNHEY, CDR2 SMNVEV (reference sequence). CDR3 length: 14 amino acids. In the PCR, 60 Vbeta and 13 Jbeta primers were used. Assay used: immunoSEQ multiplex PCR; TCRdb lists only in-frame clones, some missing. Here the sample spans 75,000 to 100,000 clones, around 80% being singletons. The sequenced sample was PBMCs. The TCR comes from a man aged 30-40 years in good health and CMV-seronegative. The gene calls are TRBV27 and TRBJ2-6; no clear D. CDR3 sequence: CATTPVSGANVLTF. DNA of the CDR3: TGTGCCACCACTCCCGTCTCTGGGGCCAACGTCCTGACTTTC.